This T cell receptor (beta chain) was documented in a study of shared clonotypes between healthy human individuals. A note on this clone: The identical CDR3 is also encoded by other nucleotide sequences in the sample.

A CD45RA-negative memory subset and a CD45RA+ naive subset were separated from the CD4+ cells. Germline CDR1 reads MDHEN; CDR2 reads SYDVKM. V was clipped by 2 bases and J by 4 bases, with 5 bases between them. The CDR3 is made up of 12 amino acids. Method: immunoSEQ multiplex PCR; TCRdb's copy keeps in-frame clones and lacks some. The sample consists of fewer than 1.8 million clones, 98% to 99% of them appearing once. Sequenced: naive CD4+ T cells sorted from blood. Subset in this sample: CD45RA+ positively selected. The V call is TRBV28, the J call TRBJ1-2; D not resolved. This sequence originates from a man in his thirties or forties in good health. In DNA, the CDR3 is TGTGCCAGCAGTTTAAGTGGCTATGGCTACACCTTC. It codes for CASSLSGYGYTF.